This TCR beta chain was recovered during a study of T-cell memory formation after mild COVID-19. Study-wide findings and caveats: Day 15 to 85 contracting clones showed balanced CD4/CD8; later expanders leaned CD4+. There was no confirmation that second-wave clones peaking on day 37 were SARS-CoV-2 specific. The study found contracting CD4+ clones mainly in CM and EM and contracting CD8+ clones in EMRA.

Worth noting for this clonotype: Its antigen is unknown.

Amplification by 5'RACE using constant-segment primers produced TCR alpha and TCR beta cDNA libraries that carried sample barcodes and UMIs. A single record per CDR3 protein comes from TCRdb applying MiXCR to the 5' RACE reads. The sample contains approximately 100,000 distinct CDR3 sequences, 25% of which appear only once. Germline-derived CDR1 and CDR2 are MNHEY and SVGAGI. V lost 0 bases, J lost 4 bases, and 3 bases stayed unmatched. This CDR3 has 15 amino acids. The chain carries TRBV6-5 and TRBJ2-1; 7 positions match TRBD2. Sequencing input: PBMCs or a T cell subset sorted from them (not recorded which). The clonotype comes from a man aged 18 to 29 who had mild COVID-19 (a few samples of this study predate the infection). Cell type and time point are not known. DNA of the CDR3: TGTGCCAGCAGTTACTCGGCTAGCGGATACAATGAGCAGTTCTTC. This sequence encodes CASSYSASGYNEQFF.